This T cell receptor beta chain was obtained from a study of blood T cell repertoires in COVID-19. Looking at the study overall: Specimens from acute and convalescent COVID-19 originated in the United States, Italy and Spain. T cells, B-cell-depleted T cells, or PBMCs supplied cDNA or gDNA.

V lost 5 bases to trimming and J lost 5 bases; unmatched junction nucleotides: 4. The length of the CDR3 is 13 residues. Per the authors' pipeline: Estimation of nucleated cell counts was performed using reference gene primer amplification. Using immunoSEQ multiplex PCR, the repertoire was profiled, and TCRdb retains in-frame clones only, with some absent. V, J and clone size reflect that table, while D and trimming were determined from the DNA. The sample lists about 39,000 clones; around 84% were seen once. This clonotype originated in a man over 45 with active or convalescent COVID-19. The sample consisted of peripheral blood. The chain is built from TRBV12-3 or TRBV12-4 and TRBJ2-3; TRBD1 aligns across 7 bases. The DNA for the CDR3 is TGTGCCAGCAGTCGGAACAGGGGAGATACGCAGTATTTT. Protein sequence: CASSRNRGDTQYF.